These T cell receptor beta chains were read from a single sample in a study of CD8 T cells in ankylosing spondylitis. Each CDR3 protein gets one entry after TCRdb re-called the 5' RACE reads with MiXCR. The sample lists about 200,000 distinct CDR3 sequences, approximately 7.4% occurring once. The sample taken for sequencing was blood, either unsorted or a sorted T cell fraction (not recorded which). The receptors come from a male donor with ankylosing spondylitis. CDR3s include the opening cysteine and the closing phenylalanine or tryptophan. The D gene is left open where the match is weak. Size is stated for part of the rows, as once, few or many counts, or as a class when the clone is expanded.

TRBD2,TRBJ2-7,many,TRBV7-8,CASSLKLAGEQYF,TGTGCCAGCAGCTTAAAGCTAGCGGGCGAGCAGTACTTC
TRBD1,TRBJ1-2,-,TRBV4-2,CASRYTGGPPRGYTF,TGTGCCAGCAGATATACAGGGGGCCCTCCCCGTGGCTACACCTTC
TRBD1,TRBJ2-7,few,TRBV27,CASSPGPGQGIHEQYF,TGTGCCAGCAGTCCCGGACCGGGACAGGGGATCCACGAGCAGTACTTC
-,TRBJ1-1,few,TRBV4-1,CASSRSGEDTEAFF,TGCGCCAGCAGCCGATCAGGCGAGGACACTGAAGCTTTCTTT
-,TRBJ2-1,many,TRBV27,CASSLVRGLYNEQFF,TGTGCCAGCAGTTTGGTTCGCGGCCTCTACAATGAGCAGTTCTTC
-,TRBJ1-5,many,TRBV6-5,CASSYREGNQPQHF,TGTGCCAGCAGTTACAGGGAGGGCAATCAGCCCCAGCATTTT
-,TRBJ2-4,many,TRBV7-9,CASSHDGAAKNIQYF,TGTGCCAGCAGCCACGACGGGGCTGCCAAAAACATTCAGTACTTC
TRBD2,TRBJ2-1,many,TRBV28,CASSLLRTRDDEQFF,TGTGCCAGCAGTTTACTCCGGACTAGGGATGATGAGCAGTTCTTC
-,TRBJ2-7,many,TRBV29-1,CSVVGNYEQYF,TGCAGCGTTGTCGGTAACTACGAGCAGTACTTC
-,TRBJ2-7,-,TRBV30,CAWSAVVGGEQYF,TGTGCCTGGAGTGCGGTGGTAGGGGGCGAGCAGTACTTC
TRBD1,TRBJ2-2,few,TRBV30,CAGDRGTGELFF,TGTGCCGGGGACAGGGGCACCGGGGAGCTGTTTTTT
-,TRBJ1-3,many,TRBV7-9,CASSQSRRSWSGNTIYF,TGTGCCAGCAGCCAATCTCGGAGGAGTTGGTCTGGAAACACCATATATTTT
-,TRBJ2-1,many,TRBV20-1,CSASPSGPYNEQFF,TGCAGTGCTAGTCCTTCGGGGCCCTACAATGAGCAGTTCTTC
TRBD2,TRBJ2-7,-,TRBV25-1,CASRGGGRSSYEQYF,TGTGCCAGCAGAGGCGGGGGGAGGAGCTCCTACGAGCAGTACTTC
TRBD2,TRBJ2-3,many,TRBV7-2,CASSLGGTSVDTQYF,TGTGCCAGCAGCTTAGGTGGGACTAGCGTAGATACGCAGTATTTT
-,TRBJ2-7,-,TRBV6-1,CASSPGGGGVAYEQYF,TGTGCCAGCAGCCCCGGAGGGGGGGGGGTGGCCTACGAGCAGTACTTC
-,TRBJ2-5,many,TRBV3-1,CASSPGGGGSWTQYF,TGTGCCAGCAGCCCGGGGGGCGGGGGATCGTGGACCCAGTACTTC
-,TRBJ1-1,few,TRBV6-5,CASSYDLTAMNTEAFF,TGTGCCAGCAGTTACGATTTAACAGCCATGAACACTGAAGCTTTCTTT
-,TRBJ1-5,many,TRBV2,CASSERVATSNQPQHF,TGTGCCAGCAGTGAACGGGTCGCGACGAGCAATCAGCCCCAGCATTTT
-,TRBJ1-1,many,TRBV3-1,CASSPREATEAFF,TGTGCCAGCAGCCCCAGGGAGGCCACTGAAGCTTTCTTT
TRBD2,TRBJ2-5,many,TRBV3-1,CASSQDHREGAQYF,TGTGCCAGCAGCCAAGATCATCGGGAGGGGGCCCAGTACTTC
-,TRBJ2-5,many,TRBV25-1,CASSEFRETQYF,TGTGCCAGCAGTGAATTTAGAGAGACCCAGTACTTC
TRBD2,TRBJ2-3,many,TRBV6-1,CASSHLAGGPTDTQYF,TGTGCCAGCAGCCATTTAGCGGGAGGGCCGACAGATACGCAGTATTTT
TRBD1,TRBJ1-2,few,TRBV20-1,CSARGGQGSYGYTF,TGCAGTGCTAGAGGGGGACAGGGAAGTTATGGCTACACCTTC
TRBD1,TRBJ2-2,-,TRBV5-6,CASRSRGHGTGELFF,TGTGCCAGCAGGTCCAGGGGGCATGGAACCGGGGAGCTGTTTTTT
TRBD1,TRBJ2-7,many,TRBV9,CASSYHGGDRGGSYEQYF,TGTGCCAGCAGCTACCATGGAGGGGACAGGGGCGGATCCTACGAGCAGTACTTC